This TCR beta chain comes out of a study of OX40 agonist ivuxolimab in advanced cancers. Regarding the research as a whole: Ivuxolimab was an agonistic, fully human IgG2 monoclonal antibody directed against OX40 (CD134), a costimulatory receptor. Peripheral TCRbeta sequencing aimed to test whether ivuxolimab altered TCR sequence diversity and caused clonal T-cell expansion. Among the approximately 54 dose-escalation patients, roughly 20 had hepatocellular carcinoma, 15 or so melanoma, 9 renal cell carcinoma and 9 head and neck cancer. Intravenous ivuxolimab was administered to patients every 2 weeks at six dose levels: 0.01, 0.1, 0.3, 1.5, 3 and 10 mg/kg. In the dose-escalation cohort, 70% to 85% of patients were male, and the mean age was approximately 60 years with a range of 23 to 79. Prior anti-PD-1, anti-PD-L1 or anti-CTLA-4 therapy was permitted, and approximately 39% of dose-escalation patients had received checkpoint inhibitors. The paper describes the monotherapy dose-escalation part (N = 52 patients) of the phase I trial of ivuxolimab. Partial responses occurred in three dose-escalation patients, of whom one had hepatocellular carcinoma and two had cutaneous melanoma.

Concerning this clone: Its antigen is still unknown. Base-call qualities are not available, and no considerably larger clone is one nucleotide away.

The germline V gene sets CDR1 to KGHSH and CDR2 to LQKENI. Measured from the cysteine to the phenylalanine, the CDR3 is 11 residues long. Only CDR3 DNA remains: 33 bases, in frame from the first base. V is clipped by 2 bases and J by 8 bases, and the sequence between their germline boundaries is 3 bases long. Results and caveats for the whole study, not just this receptor: Low levels of normalized T-cell clonal expansion were also seen in some nonresponding patients. At doses of 0.1 to 3.0 mg/kg, clonal expansion of both CD4+ and CD8+ blood T cells was observed from baseline to week 6. After ivuxolimab, expanded clones were on average more numerous among CD8+ T cells than among CD4+ T cells. In partial responders in the 0.1-3.0 mg/kg groups, normalized peripheral clonal expansion was found to be among the lowest, especially among CD8+ T cells. The antigen specificity of the clonally expanded peripheral T cells was not determined.

Genomic DNA was extracted from sorted cells for sequencing of the TCRbeta CDR3 region. The immunoSEQ Assay was used for sequencing of TCRbeta CDR3 regions. TCRdb provides this immuneACCESS table in a form limited to in-frame rearrangements. Some clones are lacking; in checked studies, under half of them reflect an unresolved V gene, and why the rest are absent is not known. This sample has around 77,000 clones in its table, and 90% to 95% of those were observed once. The ten largest clones represent 4.8% of the sample. Patients with autoimmune disease history or receiving systemic immunosuppression were excluded from the trial. Peripheral blood for TCR sequencing was collected from all dose cohorts at baseline, on cycle 4 day 1, and on cycle 7 day 1. Samples were obtained from an open-label, multicenter, first-in-human phase I dose-escalation trial of ivuxolimab. Adults with locally advanced or metastatic melanoma, renal cell, hepatocellular, or head and neck squamous cell carcinoma were enrolled in the trial. CD4+ and CD8+ T cells were sorted separately from peripheral blood before TCR sequencing.

This material consisted of CD4+ or CD8+ T cells sorted from blood, taken in a trial of the OX40 agonist ivuxolimab. This sequence uses TRBV18 and TRBJ2-2; too little of a D gene remains to name it. This receptor was identified in an adult with an advanced solid tumor such as melanoma, head and neck, liver or kidney cancer. The DNA is TGTGCCAGCTCACCAGCGGGGGAGCTGTTTTTT. It translates to CASSPAGELFF.